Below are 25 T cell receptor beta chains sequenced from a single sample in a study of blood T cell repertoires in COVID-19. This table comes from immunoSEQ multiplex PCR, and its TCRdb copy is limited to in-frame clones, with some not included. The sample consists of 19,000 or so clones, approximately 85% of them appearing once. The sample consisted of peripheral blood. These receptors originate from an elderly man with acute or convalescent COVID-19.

CDR3 in amino acids: CASSFGHRDPRAGELFF. CDR3 nucleotide sequence: TGCGCCAGCAGCTTTGGTCACAGGGACCCGAGGGCCGGGGAGCTGTTTTTT. The chain joins TRBV5-1 to TRBJ2-2, with D possibly being TRBD1 (6 bases). This CDR3 contains 17 residues. Germline values: CDR1 SGHRS, CDR2 YFSETQ. Trimming removed 2 bases from V and 6 bases from J, with 20 bases in between.

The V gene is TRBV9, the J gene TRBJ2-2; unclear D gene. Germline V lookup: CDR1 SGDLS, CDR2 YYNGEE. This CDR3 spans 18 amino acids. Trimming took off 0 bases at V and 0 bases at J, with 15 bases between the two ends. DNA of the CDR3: TGTGCCAGCAGCGTAGGGAGCGAAAGGCCTCCGAACACCGGGGAGCTGTTTTTT. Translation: CASSVGSERPPNTGELFF.

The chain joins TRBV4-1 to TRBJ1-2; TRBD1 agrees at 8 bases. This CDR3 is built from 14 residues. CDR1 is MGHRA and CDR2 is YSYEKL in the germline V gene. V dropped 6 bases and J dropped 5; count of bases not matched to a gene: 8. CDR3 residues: CASRRQGFGYGYTF. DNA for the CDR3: TGCGCCAGCAGACGACAGGGGTTTGGGTATGGCTACACCTTC.

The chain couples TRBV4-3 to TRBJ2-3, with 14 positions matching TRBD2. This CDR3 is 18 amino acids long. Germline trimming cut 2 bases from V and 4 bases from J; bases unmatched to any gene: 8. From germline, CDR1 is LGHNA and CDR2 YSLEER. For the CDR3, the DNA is TGCGCCAGCAGCCAACTTCCGACTAGCGGGGGGGCCGCAGATACGCAGTATTTT. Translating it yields CASSQLPTSGGAADTQYF.

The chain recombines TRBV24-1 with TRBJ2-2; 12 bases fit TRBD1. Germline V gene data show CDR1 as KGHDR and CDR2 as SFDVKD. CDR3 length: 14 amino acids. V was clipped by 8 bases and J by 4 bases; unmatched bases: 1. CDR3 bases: TGTGCCACCAAGGGACAGGGGGCCACCGGGGAGCTGTTTTTT. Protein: CATKGQGATGELFF.

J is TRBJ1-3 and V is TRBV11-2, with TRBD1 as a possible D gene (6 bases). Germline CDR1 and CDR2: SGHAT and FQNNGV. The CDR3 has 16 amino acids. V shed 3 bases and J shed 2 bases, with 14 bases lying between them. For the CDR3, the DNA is TGTGCCAGCAGCTTGGCTCAAACAGGGACTGGAAACACCATATATTTT. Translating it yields CASSLAQTGTGNTIYF.

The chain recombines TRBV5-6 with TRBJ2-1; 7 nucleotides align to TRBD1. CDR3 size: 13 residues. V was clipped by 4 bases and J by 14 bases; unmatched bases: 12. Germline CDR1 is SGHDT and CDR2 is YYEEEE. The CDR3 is CASSVGTAPVEFF. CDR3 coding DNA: TGTGCCAGCAGCGTCGGGACAGCTCCAGTGGAGTTCTTC.

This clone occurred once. The CDR3 reads CASGLGDGSGNTIYF. The CDR3 region has the DNA TGTGCCAGCGGGCTGGGAGACGGCTCTGGAAACACCATATATTTT. This rearrangement joins TRBV7-2 to TRBJ1-3, with D unclear. The V gene lost 8 bases and the J gene lost 0 bases, with 14 bases spanning the gap. Germline-derived CDR1 and CDR2 are SGHTA and FQGNSA. This CDR3 is 15 amino acids long.

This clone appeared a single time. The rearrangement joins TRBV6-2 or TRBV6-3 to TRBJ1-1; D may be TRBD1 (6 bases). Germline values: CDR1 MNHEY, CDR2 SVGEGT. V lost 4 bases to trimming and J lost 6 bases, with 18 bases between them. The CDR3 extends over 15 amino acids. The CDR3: CASSFPPSGVAEAFF. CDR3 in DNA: TGTGCCAGCAGTTTTCCCCCCTCAGGGGTCGCTGAAGCTTTCTTT.

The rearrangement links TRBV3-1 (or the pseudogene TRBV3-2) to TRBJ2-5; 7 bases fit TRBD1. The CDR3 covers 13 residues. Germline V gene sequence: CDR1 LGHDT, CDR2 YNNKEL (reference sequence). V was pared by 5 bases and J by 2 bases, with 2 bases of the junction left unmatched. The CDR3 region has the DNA TGTGCCAGCAGCTGGGACAGACAAGAGACCCAGTACTTC. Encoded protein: CASSWDRQETQYF.

CDR3 coding DNA: TGTGCCAGCAGTTTTATAGGGACAGGGGCCGAAGAGACCCAGTACTTC. Translating gives CASSFIGTGAEETQYF. The J gene is TRBJ2-5, the V gene TRBV28; TRBD1 aligns across 10 bases. CDR1 and CDR2 from the germline V gene are MDHEN and SYDVKM. CDR3 length: 16 amino acids. The J segment lost 3 bases and the V segment lost 3 bases, leaving 7 bases of the junction unmatched.

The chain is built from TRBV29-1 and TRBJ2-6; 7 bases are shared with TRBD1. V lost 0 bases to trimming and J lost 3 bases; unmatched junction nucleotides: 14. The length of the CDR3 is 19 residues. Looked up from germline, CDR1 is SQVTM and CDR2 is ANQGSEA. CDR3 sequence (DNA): TGCAGCGTTGAAGACGCGAAGGTTACAGGGGTGGGTGGGGCCAACGTCCTGACTTTC. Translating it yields CSVEDAKVTGVGGANVLTF.

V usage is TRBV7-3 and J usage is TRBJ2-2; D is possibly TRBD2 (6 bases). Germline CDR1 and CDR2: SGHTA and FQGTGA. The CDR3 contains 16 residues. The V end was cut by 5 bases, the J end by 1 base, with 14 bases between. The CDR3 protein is CASSPTLGGNTGELFF. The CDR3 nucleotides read TGTGCCAGCAGCCCGACTTTGGGGGGGAACACCGGGGAGCTGTTTTTT.

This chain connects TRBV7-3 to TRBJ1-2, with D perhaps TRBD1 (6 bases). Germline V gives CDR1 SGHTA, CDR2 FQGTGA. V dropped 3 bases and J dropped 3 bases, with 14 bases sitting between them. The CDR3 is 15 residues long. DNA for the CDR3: TGTGCCAGCAGCTTTCGCCTGGACAGAGACTATGGCTACACCTTC. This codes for CASSFRLDRDYGYTF.

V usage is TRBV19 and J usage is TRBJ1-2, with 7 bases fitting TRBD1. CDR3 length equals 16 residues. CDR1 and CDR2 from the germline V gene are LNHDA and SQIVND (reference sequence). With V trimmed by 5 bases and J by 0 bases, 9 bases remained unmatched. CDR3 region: CASSAGQLLANYGYTF. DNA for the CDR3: TGTGCCAGTAGTGCGGGACAGTTACTTGCTAACTATGGCTACACCTTC.

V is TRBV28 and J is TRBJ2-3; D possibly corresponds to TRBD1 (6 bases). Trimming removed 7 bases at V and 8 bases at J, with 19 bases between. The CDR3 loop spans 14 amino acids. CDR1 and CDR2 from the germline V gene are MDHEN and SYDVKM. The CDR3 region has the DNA TGTGCCAGCATTATCGACAGGTCCCTTGGTACGCAGTATTTT. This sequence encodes CASIIDRSLGTQYF.

As DNA, the CDR3 is TGTGCCAGCAGCCGTTCCGGGGGGGCGGCTAGCACAGATACGCAGTATTTT. This encodes CASSRSGGAASTDTQYF. This chain joins TRBV7-3 and TRBJ2-3; 8 bases match TRBD2. The CDR3 is made up of 17 amino acids. V lost 5 bases to trimming and J lost 0 bases; unmatched junction nucleotides: 10. Per germline, CDR1 SGHTA and CDR2 FQGTGA.

The CDR3 sequence: CASSLGLAPRTDTQYF. The DNA of the CDR3 is TGTGCCAGCAGCTTAGGACTAGCGCCGCGCACAGATACGCAGTATTTT. J is TRBJ2-3 and V is TRBV5-6; 9 nucleotides agree with TRBD2. The CDR3 totals 16 residues. V was clipped by 2 bases and J by 1 base; unmatched bases: 5. Germline-derived CDR1 and CDR2 are SGHDT and YYEEEE.

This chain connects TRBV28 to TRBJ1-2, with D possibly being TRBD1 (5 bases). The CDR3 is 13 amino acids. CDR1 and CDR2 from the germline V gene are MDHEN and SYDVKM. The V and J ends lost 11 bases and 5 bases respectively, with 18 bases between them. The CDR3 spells CAAEQWGGYGYTF. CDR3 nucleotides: TGTGCCGCGGAACAGTGGGGGGGATATGGCTACACCTTC.

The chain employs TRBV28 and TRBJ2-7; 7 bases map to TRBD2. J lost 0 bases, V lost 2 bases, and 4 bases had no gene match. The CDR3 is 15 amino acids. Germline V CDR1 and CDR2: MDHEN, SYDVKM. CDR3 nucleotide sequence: TGTGCCAGCAGTTTAGCGTCGGGGGGCTCCTACGAGCAGTACTTC. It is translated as CASSLASGGSYEQYF.

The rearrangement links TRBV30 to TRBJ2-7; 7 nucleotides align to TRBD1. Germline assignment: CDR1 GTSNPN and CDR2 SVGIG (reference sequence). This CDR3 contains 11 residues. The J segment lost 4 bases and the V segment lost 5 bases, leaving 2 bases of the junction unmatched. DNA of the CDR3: TGTGCCTGGTCACAGGGGTACGAGCAGTACTTC. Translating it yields CAWSQGYEQYF.

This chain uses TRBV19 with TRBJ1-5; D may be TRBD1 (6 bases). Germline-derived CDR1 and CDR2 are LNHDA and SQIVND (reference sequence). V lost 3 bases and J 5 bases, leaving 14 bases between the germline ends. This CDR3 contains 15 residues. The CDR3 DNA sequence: TGTGCCAGTAGTATTTGGGACACCGAGGATCAGCCCCAGCATTTT. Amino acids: CASSIWDTEDQPQHF.

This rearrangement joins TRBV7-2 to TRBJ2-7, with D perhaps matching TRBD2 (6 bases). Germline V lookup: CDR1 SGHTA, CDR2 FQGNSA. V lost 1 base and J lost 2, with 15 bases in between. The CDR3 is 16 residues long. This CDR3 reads CASSLDLAALTYEQYF. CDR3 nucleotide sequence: TGTGCCAGCAGCTTAGATTTAGCGGCACTTACCTACGAGCAGTACTTC.

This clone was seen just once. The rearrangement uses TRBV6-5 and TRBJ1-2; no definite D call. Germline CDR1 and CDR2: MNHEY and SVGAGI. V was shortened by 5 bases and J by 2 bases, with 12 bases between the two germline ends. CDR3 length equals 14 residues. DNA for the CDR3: TGTGCCAGCAGTCCCAGGCCGGGAAACTATGGCTACACCTTC. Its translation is CASSPRPGNYGYTF.

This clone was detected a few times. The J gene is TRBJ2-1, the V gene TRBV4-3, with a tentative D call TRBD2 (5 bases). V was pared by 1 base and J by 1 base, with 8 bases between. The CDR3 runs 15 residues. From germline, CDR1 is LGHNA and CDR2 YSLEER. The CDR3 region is CASSQGRGSYNEQFF. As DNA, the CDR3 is TGCGCCAGCAGCCAAGGCCGGGGATCCTACAATGAGCAGTTCTTC.